The clone carrying this T cell receptor beta chain appeared a few times. Its matching antigen is unknown. The sample is drawn from a study of T cells after yellow fever vaccination. The wider study: Those fractions that held only low numbers of cells were prepared using the SMART-Seq v4 Ultra Low Input RNA kit. General study points: The study found a weaker secondary response that peaked faster, day 5 versus 15.

Via MiXCR, TCRdb re-called the 5' RACE reads, giving one row per CDR3 protein. The repertoire includes a few hundred thousand distinct CDR3 sequences, 6.5% to 7.5% of them detected once, and 1% to 1.2% sits in the top ten. The CDR3 is 15 amino acids. Trimming took off 3 bases at V and 2 bases at J, with 15 bases between the two ends. Germline V gene sequence: CDR1 SGDLS, CDR2 YYNGEE. The sequencing used CD4+ T cells sorted from PBMCs, collected on the day of the yellow fever booster vaccination. The receptor's source is a man younger than 40 who received the YFV17D yellow fever vaccine. J is TRBJ2-7 and V is TRBV9; D tentatively reads TRBD1 or TRBD2 (6 bases each). The CDR3 DNA sequence: TGTGCCAGCAGCGAGGGGGGTGTCGCCGCCTACGAGCAGTACTTC. It specifies CASSEGGVAAYEQYF.